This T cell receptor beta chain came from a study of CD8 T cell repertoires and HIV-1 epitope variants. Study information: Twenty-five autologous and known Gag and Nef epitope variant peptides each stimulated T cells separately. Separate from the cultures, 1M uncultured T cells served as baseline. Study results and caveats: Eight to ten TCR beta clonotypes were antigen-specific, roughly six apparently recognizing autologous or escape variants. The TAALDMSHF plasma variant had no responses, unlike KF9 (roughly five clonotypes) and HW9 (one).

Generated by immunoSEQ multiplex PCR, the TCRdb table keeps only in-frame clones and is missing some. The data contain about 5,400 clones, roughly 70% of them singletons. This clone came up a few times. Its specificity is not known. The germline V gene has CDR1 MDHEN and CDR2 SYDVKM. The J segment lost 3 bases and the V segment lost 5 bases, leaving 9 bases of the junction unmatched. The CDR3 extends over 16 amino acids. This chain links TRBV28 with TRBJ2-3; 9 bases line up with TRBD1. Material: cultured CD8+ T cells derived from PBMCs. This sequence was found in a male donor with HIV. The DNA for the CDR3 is TGTGCCAGCAGTCCGGCCCACAGGGGGCAGACAGATACGCAGTATTTT. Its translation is CASSPAHRGQTDTQYF. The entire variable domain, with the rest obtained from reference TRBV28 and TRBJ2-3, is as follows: DVKVTQSSRYLVKRTGEKVFLECVQDMDHENMFWYRQDPGLGLRLIYFSYDVKMKEKGDIPEGYSVSREKKERFSLILESASTNQTSMYLCASSPAHRGQTDTQYFGPGTRLTVL.